Below are 8 T cell receptor beta chains sequenced from a single sample in a study of blood T cell repertoires in COVID-19. Some clones are missing from TCRdb's copy, which holds only in-frame ones; the method was immunoSEQ multiplex PCR. Of 350,000 to 450,000 clones in the sample, 80% to 90% were seen once. Sequences were obtained from PBMCs or T cells enriched from blood (not recorded which). The receptor source for this set is a man in his forties or fifties in a cohort exposed to, infected with or recovered from COVID-19 (not recorded which).

The rearrangement links TRBV7-2 to TRBJ2-3; 8 bases fit TRBD2. Per the germline V gene, CDR1 is SGHTA and CDR2 is FQGNSA. With V trimmed by 3 bases and J by 1 base, 6 bases remained unmatched. The CDR3 totals 16 residues. The DNA for the CDR3 is TGTGCCAGCAGCTTTAGCGGGACTAGGGGCACAGATACGCAGTATTTT. It specifies CASSFSGTRGTDTQYF.

This sequence joins TRBV5-8 and TRBJ2-5; 14 bases are a match to TRBD2. Germline CDR1 reads SGHTS; CDR2 reads YDEGEE. V gave up 4 bases and J gave up 1 base; unmatched junction bases: 3. The CDR3 spans 16 residues. The CDR3 DNA is TGTGCCAGCAGCGGCGGACTAGCGGGGGGCCAAGAGACCCAGTACTTC. Its protein is CASSGGLAGGQETQYF.

The CDR3 region is CSVIEFLVQETQYF. The CDR3 DNA reads as TGCAGCGTTATTGAGTTCTTGGTCCAAGAGACCCAGTACTTC. The rearrangement joins TRBV29-1 to TRBJ2-5; D not certain. Germline V gene data show CDR1 as SQVTM and CDR2 as ANQGSEA. The CDR3 is made up of 14 amino acids. V was pared by 5 bases and J by 1 base, with 14 bases between.

This rearrangement joins TRBV3-1 (or the pseudogene TRBV3-2) to TRBJ1-1, with 9 bases identical to TRBD1. Unmatched junction bases numbered 4, after V lost 1 base and J lost 1 base. Germline CDR1 reads LGHDT; CDR2 reads YNNKEL (reference sequence). This CDR3 is built from 16 residues. As DNA, the CDR3 is TGTGCCAGCAGCCAAGTGGTGGACAGGGGGAACACTGAAGCTTTCTTT. This sequence encodes CASSQVVDRGNTEAFF.

This clone showed up just once. Here the CDR3 reads CASSLGDRTTQETQYF. In DNA, the CDR3 is TGTGCCAGCAGCTTAGGGGACAGGACGACCCAAGAGACCCAGTACTTC. The chain recombines TRBV11-3 with TRBJ2-5, with TRBD1 identical over 8 bases. Trimming cost V 1 base and J 1 base; bases outside gene matches: 5. This CDR3 is built from 16 residues. Germline V CDR1 and CDR2: SGHNT, YENEEA.

The CDR3 sequence: CASSTRGLGGRDNNEQFF. The CDR3 DNA follows: TGTGCCAGTAGTACTAGGGGACTGGGCGGGAGAGATAACAATGAGCAGTTCTTC. The chain combines TRBV19 with TRBJ2-1; TRBD2 aligns across 7 bases. Germline trimming cut 4 bases from V and 5 bases from J; bases unmatched to any gene: 17. The germline V gene encodes CDR1 LNHDA and CDR2 SQIVND (reference sequence). CDR3 length: 18 residues.

The genes are TRBV28 and TRBJ1-2; D is unresolved. The CDR3 is 14 amino acids. Trimming removed 3 bases from V and 0 bases from J, with 8 bases in between. Germline CDR1 MDHEN, CDR2 SYDVKM. The CDR3 DNA sequence: TGTGCCAGCAGTTTCCCAGGCCCTAACTATGGCTACACCTTC. This gives the protein CASSFPGPNYGYTF.

The DNA of the CDR3 is TGTGCCAGCAGTTGGAGAACAGGGGGTCATGGCTACACCTTC. It encodes CASSWRTGGHGYTF. The rearrangement joins TRBV6-5 to TRBJ1-2, with 8 positions matching TRBD1. Trimming cost V 4 bases and J 6 bases; bases outside gene matches: 7. The CDR3 has 14 residues. Germline V gene sequence: CDR1 MNHEY, CDR2 SVGAGI.